The rows below give T cell receptor beta chains drawn from one sample of a study of T cells in Graves' hyperthyroidism and ophthalmopathy. TCRdb fed the multiplex PCR reads into MiXCR, producing one record per CDR3 protein. The profile covers almost 500,000 distinct CDR3 sequences, with approximately 22% appearing a single time and about half taken by the ten largest. The sequencing sample was made of blood. All receptors come from a woman in her 70s with Graves' ophthalmopathy. Both conserved end residues are part of each CDR3. A D gene is named only where the DNA matches it firmly. For some rows the clone size is stated as once, few or many, or as a class when expanded; others skip it.

clone_size,v_call,j_call,d_call,cdr3_nt,cdr3_aa
many,TRBV12-3/TRBV12-4,TRBJ1-1,.,TGTGCCAGCAGTCGATGGGGGGGTTCGGCTTTCTTT,CASSRWGGSAFF
few,TRBV7-9,TRBJ2-5,TRBD2,TGTGCCAGCAGCTCACCTACTAGCGGGAGGGTGGAGACCCAGTACTTC,CASSSPTSGRVETQYF
.,TRBV7-2,TRBJ2-1,TRBD2,TGTGCCAGCCTACGAGCGGGAATCCAAAGCTCCTACAATGAGCAGTTCTTC,CASLRAGIQSSYNEQFF
many,TRBV12-3/TRBV12-4,TRBJ2-1,.,TGTGCCAGCAGTTCCCTGACAGGACGATCCAATGAGCAGTTCTTC,CASSSLTGRSNEQFF
.,TRBV5-1,TRBJ1-6,.,TGCGCCAGCAGCTTGGGTCGGTATAATTCACCCCTCCACTTT,CASSLGRYNSPLHF
few,TRBV20-1,TRBJ2-3,.,TGCAGTGCTGCGCTGGGGAGCACAGATACGCAGTATTTT,CSAALGSTDTQYF
.,TRBV2,TRBJ1-2,TRBD1,TGTGCCAGCAAAAGACAGGGAGTCTATGGCTACACCTTC,CASKRQGVYGYTF
.,TRBV11-2,TRBJ1-4,.,TGTGCCAGCAGCTTAGCCGGCGGGGCAGGTGAAAAACTGTTTTTT,CASSLAGGAGEKLFF
.,TRBV12-3/TRBV12-4,TRBJ2-3,.,TGTGCCAGCAGTCTCTCCTTGGGCGGAGAGGATCCAGATACGCAGTATTTT,CASSLSLGGEDPDTQYF
few,TRBV6-1,TRBJ1-5,.,TGTGCCAGCAGACGACAGCGGGATCAGCCCCAGCATTTT,CASRRQRDQPQHF
.,TRBV6-1,TRBJ2-2,TRBD1,TGTGCCAGCAGTGAAGGCAGGGGGCCTCTGATAGGGGAGCTGTTTTTT,CASSEGRGPLIGELFF
few,TRBV20-1,TRBJ2-7,TRBD2,TGCAGTGCTAGAGATTCGGGACTAGCGATGACCTACGAGCAGTACTTC,CSARDSGLAMTYEQYF
many,TRBV12-3/TRBV12-4,TRBJ1-5,TRBD1,TGTGCCAGCAGTAGGGACAGGGGGGAGAACAATCAGCCCCAGCATTTT,CASSRDRGENNQPQHF
.,TRBV7-2,TRBJ2-1,TRBD2,TGTGCCAGCAGCCCCAGAGCTAGCGGGAGATTACTCTATGAGCAGTTCTTC,CASSPRASGRLLYEQFF
few,TRBV3-1,TRBJ2-2,.,TGTGCCAGCAGCCCCCGGGGGACCACCGGGGAGCTGTTTTTT,CASSPRGTTGELFF
.,TRBV9,TRBJ2-2,TRBD2,TGTGCCAGCAGCGTAGTCCCGGGAGGCAACACCGGGGAGCTGTTTTTT,CASSVVPGGNTGELFF
.,TRBV5-5,TRBJ2-7,.,TGTGCCAGCAGCTTGGACATGTTAGGGCAGTACTTC,CASSLDMLGQYF
.,TRBV7-6,TRBJ2-1,TRBD2,TGTGCCAGCAGCTTAGCAATCAGAGCGGGAGGGCCTATCTCGCATGAGCAGTTCTTC,CASSLAIRAGGPISHEQFF
.,TRBV19,TRBJ2-1,.,TGTGCCAGTAGTGTTTCTGGGACAAGGCGGGGGAATGAGCAGTTCTTC,CASSVSGTRRGNEQFF
few,TRBV30,TRBJ2-1,.,TGTGCCTGGAGTGGTTTTTTGGGCGTTGAGCAGTTCTTC,CAWSGFLGVEQFF
few,TRBV7-9,TRBJ1-4,.,TGTGCCAGCAGCTTAGGGGCAGAATACTGGGAAAAACTGTTTTTT,CASSLGAEYWEKLFF
few,TRBV7-9,TRBJ1-2,.,TGTGCCAGCAGCTTGATGGGAGGGAGCTATGGCTACACCTTC,CASSLMGGSYGYTF
few,TRBV9,TRBJ1-2,.,TGTGCCAGCAGCGTAGATCGCTATGGCTACACCTTC,CASSVDRYGYTF
.,TRBV6-1,TRBJ2-1,TRBD2,TGTGCCAGCAGCCCCCTATTGAGGAGCGGGAGAGGACACAATGAGCAGTTCTTC,CASSPLLRSGRGHNEQFF
few,TRBV6-1,TRBJ2-7,.,TGTGCCAGCAGAGACGGAGGTAGGGCCGCCTACGAGCAGTACTTC,CASRDGGRAAYEQYF
.,TRBV9,TRBJ2-1,.,TGTGCCAGCAGCGTAGAATGGCGGGGTCACAATGAGCAGTTCTTC,CASSVEWRGHNEQFF
many,TRBV7-2,TRBJ2-1,.,TGTGCCAGCAGCTTAGCGGGAGCCCCCTACAATGAGCAGTTCTTC,CASSLAGAPYNEQFF
many,TRBV28,TRBJ1-1,.,TGTGCCAGCAGTCTGGACGTCGGTTTGAACACTGAAGCTTTCTTT,CASSLDVGLNTEAFF
few,TRBV11-2,TRBJ2-7,TRBD1,TGTGCCAGCAGCCCACCCACAGGGGGCGACGAGCAGTACTTC,CASSPPTGGDEQYF
few,TRBV9,TRBJ2-2,.,TGTGCCAGCAGCGTAGCTACTAGCTCCTCCGGGGAGCTGTTTTTT,CASSVATSSSGELFF
.,TRBV29-1,TRBJ1-2,TRBD1,TGCAGCGTTGAATTGCCCAGGGGGGGCTACACCTTC,CSVELPRGGYTF
.,TRBV3-1,TRBJ2-1,.,TGTGCCAGCAGCCAAAAGACCAGATTTTACAATGAGCAGTTCTTC,CASSQKTRFYNEQFF
.,TRBV5-1,TRBJ1-1,.,TGCGCCAGCAGTTCGGGTTCCGGCACTGAAGCTTTCTTT,CASSSGSGTEAFF
few,TRBV2,TRBJ2-5,TRBD2,TGTCCCAGCAGTGGTGGACTAGCGGGACAAGAGACCCAGTACTTC,CPSSGGLAGQETQYF
once,TRBV13,TRBJ2-5,TRBD2,TGTGCCAGCAGCATGGGACTAGCGGAACAAGAGACCCAGTACTTC,CASSMGLAEQETQYF
.,TRBV11-2,TRBJ2-7,TRBD1,TGTGCCAGCCAGACAGGGTTCCACGAGCAGTACTTC,CASQTGFHEQYF
few,TRBV28,TRBJ1-1,.,TGTGCCAGCAGTGGGGCTGGGGGGGGAGTCACTGAAGCTTTCTTT,CASSGAGGGVTEAFF